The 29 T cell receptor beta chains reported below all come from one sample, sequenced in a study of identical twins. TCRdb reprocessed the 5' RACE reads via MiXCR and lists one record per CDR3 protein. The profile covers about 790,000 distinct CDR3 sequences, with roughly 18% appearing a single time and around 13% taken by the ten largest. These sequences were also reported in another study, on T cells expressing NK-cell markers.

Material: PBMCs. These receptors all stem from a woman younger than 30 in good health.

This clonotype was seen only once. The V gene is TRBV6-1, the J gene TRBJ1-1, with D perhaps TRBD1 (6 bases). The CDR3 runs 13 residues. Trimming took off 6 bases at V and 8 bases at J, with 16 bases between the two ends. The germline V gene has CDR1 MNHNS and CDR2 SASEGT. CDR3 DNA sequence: TGTGCCAGCAGGCAAATACAGGGCACGGAAGCTTTCTTT. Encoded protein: CASRQIQGTEAFF.

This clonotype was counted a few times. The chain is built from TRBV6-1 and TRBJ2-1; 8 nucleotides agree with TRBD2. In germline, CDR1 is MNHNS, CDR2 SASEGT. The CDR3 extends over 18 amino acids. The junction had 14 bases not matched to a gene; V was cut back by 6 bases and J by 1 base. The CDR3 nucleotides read TGTGCCAGCAGCCACCCCGGATCGGGAGGGCTTTCCTACAATGAGCAGTTCTTC. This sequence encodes CASSHPGSGGLSYNEQFF.

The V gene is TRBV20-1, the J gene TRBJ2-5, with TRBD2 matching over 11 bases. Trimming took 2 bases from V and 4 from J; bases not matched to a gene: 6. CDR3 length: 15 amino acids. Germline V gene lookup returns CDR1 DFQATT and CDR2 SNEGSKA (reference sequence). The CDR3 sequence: CSARNLAGGGETQYF. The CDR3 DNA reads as TGCAGTGCTAGAAATCTAGCGGGAGGAGGAGAGACCCAGTACTTC.

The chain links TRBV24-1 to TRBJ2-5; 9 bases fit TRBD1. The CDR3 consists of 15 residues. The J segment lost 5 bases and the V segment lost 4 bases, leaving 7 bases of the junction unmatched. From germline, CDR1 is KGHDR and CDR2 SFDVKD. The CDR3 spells CATSDPQGAEETQYF. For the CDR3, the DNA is TGTGCCACCAGTGACCCACAGGGGGCGGAGGAGACCCAGTACTTC.

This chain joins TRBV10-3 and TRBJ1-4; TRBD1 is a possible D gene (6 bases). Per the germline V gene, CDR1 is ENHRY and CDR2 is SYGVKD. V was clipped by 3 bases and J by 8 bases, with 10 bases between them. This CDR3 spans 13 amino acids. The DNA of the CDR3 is TGTGCCATCAGTGAAGGGGGTTTGGAAAAACTGTTTTTT. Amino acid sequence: CAISEGGLEKLFF.

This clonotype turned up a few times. CDR3 sequence reads: CASSQEDRVAGELFF. In DNA, the CDR3 is TGTGCCAGCAGCCAAGAGGACAGGGTGGCCGGGGAGCTGTTTTTT. The chain joins TRBV3-1 to TRBJ2-2, with 8 bases aligning to TRBD1. Germline lookup yields CDR1 LGHDT and CDR2 YNNKEL (reference sequence). The CDR3 runs to 15 residues. V gave up 0 bases and J gave up 6 bases; unmatched junction bases: 3.

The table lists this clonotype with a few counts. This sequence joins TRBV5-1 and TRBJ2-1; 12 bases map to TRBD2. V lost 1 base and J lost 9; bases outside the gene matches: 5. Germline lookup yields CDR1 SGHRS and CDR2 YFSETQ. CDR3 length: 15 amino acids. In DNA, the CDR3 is TGCGCCAGCAGCTTGTCGGCTAGCGGGGGGGTTGAGCAGTTCTTC. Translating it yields CASSLSASGGVEQFF.

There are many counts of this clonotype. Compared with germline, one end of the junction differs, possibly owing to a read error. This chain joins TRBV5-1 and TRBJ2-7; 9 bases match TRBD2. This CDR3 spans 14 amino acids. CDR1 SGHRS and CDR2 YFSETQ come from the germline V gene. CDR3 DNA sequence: TGTGCCAGCAGCTTTGGGACTAGCAGCTACGAGCAGTACTTC. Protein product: CASSFGTSSYEQYF.

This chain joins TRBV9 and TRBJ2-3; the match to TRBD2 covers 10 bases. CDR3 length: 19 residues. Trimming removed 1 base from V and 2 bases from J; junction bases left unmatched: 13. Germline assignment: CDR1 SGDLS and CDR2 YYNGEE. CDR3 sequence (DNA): TGTGCCAGCAGCGTAAATCCCCACGGAGCGGGAGGGACCACAGATACGCAGTATTTT. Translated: CASSVNPHGAGGTTDTQYF.

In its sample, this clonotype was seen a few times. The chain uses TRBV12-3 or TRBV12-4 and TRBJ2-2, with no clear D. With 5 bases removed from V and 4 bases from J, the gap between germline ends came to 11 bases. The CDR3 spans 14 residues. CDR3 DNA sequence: TGTGCCAGCAGTCGTCCTCCGGGCACCGGGGAGCTGTTTTTT. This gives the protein CASSRPPGTGELFF.

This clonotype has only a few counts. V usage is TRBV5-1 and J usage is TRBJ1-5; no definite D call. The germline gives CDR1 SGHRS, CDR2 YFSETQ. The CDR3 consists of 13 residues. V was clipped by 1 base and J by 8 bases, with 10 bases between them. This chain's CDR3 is CASSLSGFEPQHF. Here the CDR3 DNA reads TGCGCCAGCAGCTTGTCGGGGTTTGAGCCCCAGCATTTT.

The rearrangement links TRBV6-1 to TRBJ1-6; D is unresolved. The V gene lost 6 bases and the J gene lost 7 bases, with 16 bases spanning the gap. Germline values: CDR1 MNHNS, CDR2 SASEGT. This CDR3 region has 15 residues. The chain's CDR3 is CASRNPGYGNSPLHF. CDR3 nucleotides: TGTGCCAGCAGAAATCCGGGCTATGGGAATTCACCCCTCCACTTT.

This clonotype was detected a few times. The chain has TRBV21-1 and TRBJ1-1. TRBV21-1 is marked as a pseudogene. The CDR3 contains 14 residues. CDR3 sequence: CASSKWRGPTEAFF. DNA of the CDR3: TGTGCCAGCAGCAAATGGAGGGGACCAACTGAAGCTTTCTTT.

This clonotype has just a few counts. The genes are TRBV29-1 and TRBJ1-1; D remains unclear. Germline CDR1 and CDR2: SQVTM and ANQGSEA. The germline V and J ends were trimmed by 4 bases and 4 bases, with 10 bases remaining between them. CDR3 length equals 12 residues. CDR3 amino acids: CSVVAVITEAFF. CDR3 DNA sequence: TGCAGCGTTGTTGCGGTTATCACTGAAGCTTTCTTT. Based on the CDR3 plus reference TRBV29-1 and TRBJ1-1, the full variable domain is SAVISQKPSRDICQRGTSLTIQCQVDSQVTMMFWYRQQPGQSLTLIATANQGSEATYESGFVIDKFPISRPNLTFSTLTVSNMSPEDSSIYLCSVVAVITEAFFGQGTRLTVV.

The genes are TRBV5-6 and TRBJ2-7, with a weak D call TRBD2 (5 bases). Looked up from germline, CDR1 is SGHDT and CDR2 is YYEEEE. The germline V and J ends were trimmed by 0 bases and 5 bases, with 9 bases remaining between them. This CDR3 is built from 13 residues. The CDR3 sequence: CASSLGESHEQYF. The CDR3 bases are TGTGCCAGCAGCTTGGGGGAGAGCCACGAGCAGTACTTC.

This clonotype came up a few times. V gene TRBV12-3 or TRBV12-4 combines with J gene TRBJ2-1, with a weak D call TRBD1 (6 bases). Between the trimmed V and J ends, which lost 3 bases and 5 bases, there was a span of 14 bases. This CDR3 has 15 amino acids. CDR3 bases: TGTGCCAGCAGTTTTAGGTCCAGGGGCAACAATGAGCAGTTCTTC. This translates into CASSFRSRGNNEQFF.

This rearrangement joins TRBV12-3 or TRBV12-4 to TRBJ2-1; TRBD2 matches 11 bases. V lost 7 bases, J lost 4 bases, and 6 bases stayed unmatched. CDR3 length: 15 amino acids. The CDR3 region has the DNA TGTGCCAGCACCCTGGGACTAGCGGTATACAATGAGCAGTTCTTC. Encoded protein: CASTLGLAVYNEQFF.

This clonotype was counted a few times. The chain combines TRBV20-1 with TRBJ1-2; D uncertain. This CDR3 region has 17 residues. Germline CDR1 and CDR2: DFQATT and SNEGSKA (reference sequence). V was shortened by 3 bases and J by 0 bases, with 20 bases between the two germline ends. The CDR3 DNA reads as TGCAGTGCTAGCCTCGGAAGGCCCCTGCCCTCTAACTATGGCTACACCTTC. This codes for CSASLGRPLPSNYGYTF.

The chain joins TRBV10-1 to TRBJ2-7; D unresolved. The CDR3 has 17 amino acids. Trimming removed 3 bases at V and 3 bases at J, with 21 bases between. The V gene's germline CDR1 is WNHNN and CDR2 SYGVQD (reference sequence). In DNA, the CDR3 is TGCGCCAGCAGTGACTCCGGGCCCACCTCTAAGGACTACGAGCAGTACTTC. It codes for CASSDSGPTSKDYEQYF.

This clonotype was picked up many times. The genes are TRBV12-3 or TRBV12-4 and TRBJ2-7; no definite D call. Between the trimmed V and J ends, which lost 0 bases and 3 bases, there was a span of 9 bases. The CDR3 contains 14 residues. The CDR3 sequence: CASSLALWDYEQYF. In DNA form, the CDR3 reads TGTGCCAGCAGTTTAGCGCTCTGGGACTACGAGCAGTACTTC.

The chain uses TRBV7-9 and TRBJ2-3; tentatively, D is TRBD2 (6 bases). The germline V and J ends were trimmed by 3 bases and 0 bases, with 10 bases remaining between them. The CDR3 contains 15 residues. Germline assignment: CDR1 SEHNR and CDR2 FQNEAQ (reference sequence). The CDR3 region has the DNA TGTGCCAGCAGCTTCGGGAGACATAGCACAGATACGCAGTATTTT. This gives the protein CASSFGRHSTDTQYF.

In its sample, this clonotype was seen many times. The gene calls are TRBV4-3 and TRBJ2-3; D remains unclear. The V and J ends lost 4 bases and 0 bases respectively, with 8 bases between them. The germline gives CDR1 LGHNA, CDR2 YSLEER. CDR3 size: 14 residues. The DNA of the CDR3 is TGCGCCAGCAGCCCAGAGGTTAGCACAGATACGCAGTATTTT. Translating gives CASSPEVSTDTQYF.

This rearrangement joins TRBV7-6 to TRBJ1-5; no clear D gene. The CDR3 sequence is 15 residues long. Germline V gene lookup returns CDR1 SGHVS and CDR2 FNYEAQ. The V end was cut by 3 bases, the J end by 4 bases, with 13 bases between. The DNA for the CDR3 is TGTGCCAGCAGCTTGTTGGCCCGGGGAAATCAGCCCCAGCATTTT. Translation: CASSLLARGNQPQHF.

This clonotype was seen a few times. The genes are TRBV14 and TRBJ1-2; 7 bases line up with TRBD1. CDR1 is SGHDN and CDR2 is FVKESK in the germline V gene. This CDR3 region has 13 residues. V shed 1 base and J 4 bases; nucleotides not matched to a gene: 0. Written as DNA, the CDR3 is TGTGCCAGCAGCCAAGGGACAGGCTATGGCTACACCTTC. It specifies CASSQGTGYGYTF.

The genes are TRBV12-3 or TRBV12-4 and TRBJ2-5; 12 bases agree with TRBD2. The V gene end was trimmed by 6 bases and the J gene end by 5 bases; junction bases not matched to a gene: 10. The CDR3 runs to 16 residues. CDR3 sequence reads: CASSPSSGRARETQYF. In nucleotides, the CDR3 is TGTGCCAGCAGCCCCTCTAGCGGGAGGGCCAGGGAGACCCAGTACTTC.

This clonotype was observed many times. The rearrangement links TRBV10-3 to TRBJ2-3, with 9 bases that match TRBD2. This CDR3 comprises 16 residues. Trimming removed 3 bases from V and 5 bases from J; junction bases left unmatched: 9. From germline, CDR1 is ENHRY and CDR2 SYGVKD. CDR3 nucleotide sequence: TGTGCCATCAGTGACTTAGCGGGCGGGAGGGGAGATACGCAGTATTTT. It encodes CAISDLAGGRGDTQYF.

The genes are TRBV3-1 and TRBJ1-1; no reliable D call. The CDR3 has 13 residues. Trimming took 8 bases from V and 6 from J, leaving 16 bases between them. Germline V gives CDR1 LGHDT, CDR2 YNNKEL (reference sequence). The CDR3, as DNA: TGTGCCAGCGCCACCGGATTGAGGGCTGAAGCTTTCTTT. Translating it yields CASATGLRAEAFF.

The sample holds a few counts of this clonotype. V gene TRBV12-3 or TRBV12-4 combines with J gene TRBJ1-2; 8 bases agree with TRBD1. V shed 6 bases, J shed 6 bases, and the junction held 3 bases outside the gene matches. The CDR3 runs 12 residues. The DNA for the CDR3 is TGTGCCAGCAGGGGACAGGCCCATGGCTACACCTTC. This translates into CASRGQAHGYTF.

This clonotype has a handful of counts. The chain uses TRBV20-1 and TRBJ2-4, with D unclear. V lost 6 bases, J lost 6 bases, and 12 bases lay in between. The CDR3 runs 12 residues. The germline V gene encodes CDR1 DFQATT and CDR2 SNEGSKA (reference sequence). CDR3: CSADQRLNIQYF. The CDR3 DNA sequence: TGCAGTGCCGACCAGCGATTAAACATTCAGTACTTC.